This T cell receptor beta chain is drawn from a study of cytomegalovirus exposure and HLA in healthy donors. Overall study: HLA-typed donors contributed about 85 million unique TCRs, which were held in an early data release. Study outcomes and limitations: Overall, approximately 150 TCR beta chains were annotated as cytomegalovirus-associated. Across HLA loci, a later analysis found differing TCR association rates, with DRB1 most and HLA-C fewest. Some V segments, including TRBV6-2 and TRBV6-3, were excluded as indistinguishable.

Primers for the PCR totalled 60 Vbeta and 13 Jbeta. Clones were read by immunoSEQ multiplex PCR, and TCRdb kept only the in-frame ones, dropping some. The data show roughly 190,000 clones, about four fifths seen once. In the case of this clone: Antigen: not known.

Germline CDR1 and CDR2: SNHLY and FYNNEI. V trimming: 8 bases; J trimming: 5 bases; junction bases outside the gene matches: 4. There are 12 residues in the CDR3. The receptor was derived from a woman aged 45-59 years in good health and CMV-seropositive. The V call is TRBV2, the J call TRBJ2-5; 8 bases map to TRBD2. What was sequenced was PBMCs. The CDR3 loop reads CASGSGVETQYF. CDR3 bases: TGTGCCAGCGGTAGCGGGGTGGAGACCCAGTACTTC.